This entry describes one T cell receptor (beta chain). The sample belongs to a study of blood T cell repertoires in COVID-19. Method: immunoSEQ multiplex PCR; TCRdb's copy keeps in-frame clones and lacks some. Here the sample spans 270,000 or so clones, 70% to 85% being singletons. This sequence was found in a human donor with COVID-19, enrolled during active disease. The donor label of this sample is uncertain. Sequenced sample: peripheral blood.

The CDR3: CASSSGTDHYYQETQYF. The DNA of the CDR3 is TGTGCCAGTAGCTCCGGGACAGACCATTACTACCAAGAGACCCAGTACTTC. This chain uses TRBV19 with TRBJ2-5; 7 nucleotides agree with TRBD1. Germline values: CDR1 LNHDA, CDR2 SQIVND (reference sequence). J was trimmed by 0 bases and V by 6 bases; bases with no gene match: 13. The CDR3 has 17 amino acids.